The 17 T cell receptor beta chains given below trace back to one sample, sequenced in a study of T-cell reconstitution after alpha-beta-depleted transplantation in children. The TCRbeta library was prepared with unique molecular identifiers. TCRdb processed the PCR reads anew with MiXCR; each CDR3 protein has one entry. The repertoire consists of roughly 240,000 distinct CDR3 sequences, with 8.2% occurring once and the leading ten covering roughly 6%. Source: PBMCs, mostly from graft donor cells, taken 180 days after TCRalphabeta/CD19-depleted stem cell transplant. The receptors come from a male patient between 10 and 17 years old who had a stem cell transplant for acute lymphoblastic leukemia, so the T cells may come from the graft donor.

This clonotype was counted ten times or more. The chain couples TRBV20-1 to TRBJ2-7; no clear D gene. The CDR3 is 15 residues long. From germline, CDR1 is DFQATT and CDR2 SNEGSKA (reference sequence). V shed 1 base and J shed 5 bases, with 18 bases lying between them. The CDR3 sequence: CSARVHTRSWDEQYF. In DNA, the CDR3 is TGCAGTGCTAGAGTCCACACAAGATCGTGGGACGAGCAGTACTTC.

The gene calls are TRBV3-1 and TRBJ2-4; a possible D gene is TRBD1 (6 bases). V dropped 4 bases and J dropped 13 bases, with 11 bases sitting between them. There are 11 residues in the CDR3. Germline V gives CDR1 LGHDT, CDR2 YNNKEL (reference sequence). The DNA for the CDR3 is TGTGCCAGCAGCCGGGGGCCTTACCAGTACTTC. It specifies CASSRGPYQYF.

This clonotype was counted at least ten times. The chain combines TRBV12-3 or TRBV12-4 with TRBJ2-7; D is perhaps TRBD1 or TRBD2 (5 bases each). V was clipped by 6 bases and J by 3 bases, with 15 bases between them. This CDR3 contains 14 residues. The CDR3 nucleotides read TGTGCCAGCAGACTCGGGACCCTGTTCTACGAGCAGTACTTC. Translation: CASRLGTLFYEQYF.

This clonotype was seen ten or more times. The chain has TRBV5-1 and TRBJ2-3, with D perhaps TRBD1 or TRBD2 (6 bases each). The V end lost 0 bases, the J end lost 4 bases, and 9 bases lay between the germline ends. CDR1 SGHRS and CDR2 YFSETQ come from the germline V gene. The CDR3 is 14 amino acids. Here the CDR3 reads CASSLEGGADTQYF. CDR3 coding DNA: TGCGCCAGCAGCTTGGAGGGGGGAGCAGATACGCAGTATTTT.

This clonotype was recorded a few times. The chain couples TRBV6-5 to TRBJ1-2; the D is unclear. Germline lookup yields CDR1 MNHEY and CDR2 SVGAGI. V lost 5 bases to trimming and J lost 6 bases, with 10 bases between them. The CDR3 runs 12 residues. In DNA, the CDR3 is TGTGCCAGCAGTCCCGGACGAAATGGCTACACCTTC. This codes for CASSPGRNGYTF.

Many counts were recorded for this clonotype. The J gene is TRBJ2-7, the V gene TRBV7-9; TRBD1 matches at 11 bases. V lost 5 bases, J lost 2 bases, and 8 bases stayed unmatched. The CDR3 runs 16 residues. Germline V CDR1 and CDR2: SEHNR, FQNEAQ (reference sequence). The CDR3 here is CASSPQGTGGPYEQYF. As DNA, the CDR3 is TGTGCCAGCAGCCCTCAGGGGACAGGGGGACCCTACGAGCAGTACTTC.

This clonotype was recorded a few times. The chain is built from TRBV20-1 and TRBJ2-5; 11 nucleotides agree with TRBD1. Looked up from germline, CDR1 is DFQATT and CDR2 is SNEGSKA (reference sequence). The V and J ends lost 4 bases and 4 bases, in that order; junction bases with no gene match: 5. This CDR3 comprises 14 residues. The CDR3 sequence: CSANRDRGGETQYF. CDR3 sequence (DNA): TGCAGTGCTAACCGGGACAGGGGGGGAGAGACCCAGTACTTC.

About this clonotype: At one end, the junction sequence differs from germline, possibly due to a read error. V and J are TRBV2 and TRBJ1-5; 7 nucleotides agree with TRBD1. The CDR3 spans 17 residues. Germline lookup yields CDR1 SNHLY and CDR2 FYNNEI. CDR3 amino acids: CANSPYPDRERNQPQHF. In nucleotides, the CDR3 is TGTGCCAACAGTCCCTATCCTGACAGGGAGAGGAATCAGCCCCAGCATTTT.

This clonotype has at least ten counts. V and J are TRBV6-1 and TRBJ2-7, with a tentative D call TRBD1 (6 bases). The V end lost 6 bases, the J end lost 4 bases, and 13 bases lay between the germline ends. Germline V gene data show CDR1 as MNHNS and CDR2 as SASEGT. The CDR3 is made up of 13 amino acids. The CDR3 DNA is TGTGCCAGCAGCAAACTAACAGGGTACGAGCAGTACTTC. Amino acids: CASSKLTGYEQYF.

This clonotype was detected ten times or more. The CDR3 nucleotides are TGCAGCGTCCCACTGTCCTACAATGAGCAGTTCTTC. Translation gives CSVPLSYNEQFF. The chain is built from TRBV29-1 and TRBJ2-1; D unclear. V was pared by 6 bases and J by 1 base, with 7 bases between. The germline CDR1 and CDR2 sequences are SQVTM and ANQGSEA. The CDR3 runs to 12 residues.

At least ten counts were recorded for this clonotype. This rearrangement joins TRBV28 to TRBJ2-7, with D possibly TRBD2 on 5 matching bases. The CDR3 consists of 12 residues. From germline, CDR1 is MDHEN and CDR2 SYDVKM. Deletions cut 3 bases from V and 7 bases from J, with 10 bases between. CDR3 bases: TGTGCCAGCAGTTTTCCTCCGGGGGAGCAGTACTTC. This sequence encodes CASSFPPGEQYF.

This clonotype appeared many times. The chain carries TRBV12-3 or TRBV12-4 and TRBJ2-5, with D possibly matching TRBD1 (6 bases). The CDR3 sequence is 14 residues long. The V end lost 1 base, the J end lost 2 bases, and 8 bases lay between the germline ends. The CDR3 protein is CASSLGTVQETQYF. The CDR3 nucleotides read TGTGCCAGCAGTTTAGGGACAGTGCAAGAGACCCAGTACTTC.

The table lists this clonotype with many counts. The V gene is TRBV10-3, the J gene TRBJ2-5, with TRBD2 as a possible D gene (6 bases). The germline V gene encodes CDR1 ENHRY and CDR2 SYGVKD. Trimming left V 2 bases short and J 2 bases short, with 18 bases between. The CDR3 has 17 residues. The CDR3 reads CAISEPRLSSAQETQYF. CDR3 coding DNA: TGTGCCATCAGTGAGCCGCGACTGTCTAGCGCGCAAGAGACCCAGTACTTC.

This clonotype was recorded many times. V usage is TRBV20-1 and J usage is TRBJ2-7, with D unclear. Germline CDR1 is DFQATT and CDR2 is SNEGSKA (reference sequence). Trimming pared 1 base from V and 0 bases from J, leaving 7 bases between. The CDR3 is 13 residues long. This CDR3 is CSARGSISYEQYF. The DNA for the CDR3 is TGCAGTGCTAGAGGCTCTATCTCCTACGAGCAGTACTTC.

This clonotype was found many times. The chain recombines TRBV20-1 with TRBJ2-1, with TRBD2 as a possible D gene (6 bases). The CDR3 is 16 residues long. The V gene's germline CDR1 is DFQATT and CDR2 SNEGSKA (reference sequence). V was shortened by 1 base and J by 1 base, with 14 bases between the two germline ends. CDR3 loop: CSARAGTPPSYNEQFF. The CDR3 DNA reads as TGCAGTGCTAGAGCCGGGACTCCTCCGTCCTACAATGAGCAGTTCTTC.

The rearrangement uses TRBV29-1 and TRBJ2-1; 13 bases line up with TRBD2. With V trimmed by 7 bases and J by 9 bases, 12 bases remained unmatched. From germline, CDR1 is SQVTM and CDR2 ANQGSEA. There are 15 residues in the CDR3. CDR3 protein: CSASTSGGRDTEQFF. DNA for the CDR3: TGCAGCGCTTCGACTAGCGGGGGGCGCGATACTGAGCAGTTCTTC.

This clonotype has a count of ten or more. This chain connects TRBV15 to TRBJ2-4, with a tentative D call TRBD2 (5 bases). Trimming removed 2 bases at V and 3 bases at J, with 8 bases between. CDR1 is LNHNV and CDR2 is YYDKDF in the germline V gene (reference sequence). The CDR3 extends over 14 amino acids. The CDR3 coding sequence is TGTGCCACCAGCAGATCACGGGGCAAAAACATTCAGTACTTC. Translation: CATSRSRGKNIQYF.